The clone carrying this T cell receptor beta chain has more than one count but fewer than ten. TCRdb reanalysed the 5' RACE reads using MiXCR and keeps one entry per CDR3 protein. The sample consists of roughly 45,000 distinct CDR3 sequences, more than 6% of them appearing once. The CDR3 length is 13 residues. CDR1 is MNHNS and CDR2 is SASEGT in the germline V gene. V trimming: 6 bases; J trimming: 6 bases; junction bases outside the gene matches: 5. This entry belongs to a study of T cells after yellow fever vaccination. The material sequenced was PBMCs, either bulk or a sorted T-cell subset (CD4+, CD8+, memory, or dextramer-sorted; not recorded which), taken 45 days after the yellow fever booster vaccination. The gene calls are TRBV6-1 and TRBJ1-5, with 7 bases aligning to TRBD1. This sequence originates from a man aged 25-40 years who received the YFV17D yellow fever vaccine. CDR3 amino acids: CASSPQGIQPQHF. In DNA form, the CDR3 reads TGTGCCAGCAGCCCACAGGGGATTCAGCCCCAGCATTTT.